Shown below are 19 T cell receptor beta chains from a single sample sequenced in a study of CXCR3-negative and CXCR3-positive naive CD8 T cells. Through 5' RACE with UMI labels, the TRB cDNA libraries were prepared. TCRdb reprocessed the 5' RACE reads, keeping one entry per CDR3 protein, no DNA. The table for this sample gives roughly 70,000 distinct CDR3 sequences. The sequencing input was naive CXCR3- CD8+ T cells from blood. Subset described: CD45RO-CCR7+CD27+CD95- naive CD8+ T cells lacking CXCR3 (TNR3-). The receptors here all came from a human donor in good health. Some clones in this sample may be carry-over from other donors' samples.

The chain joins TRBV4-1 to TRBJ2-2; as DNA is missing, the TRBD1 call by TCRdb cannot be tested. This CDR3 spans 14 amino acids. Germline values: CDR1 MGHRA, CDR2 YSYEKL. The CDR3 region is CASSQLAGTGELFF.

The chain couples TRBV6-6 to TRBJ1-1; TCRdb returns TRBD1, unconfirmable since there is no DNA. The CDR3 length is 16 residues. Germline V gene sequence: CDR1 MNHNY, CDR2 SVGAGI (reference sequence). CDR3 loop: CASSYWVTGQNTEAFF.

This chain connects TRBV12-3 or TRBV12-4 to TRBJ2-5; the TCRdb D gene call, TRBD1, has no DNA to confirm it. This CDR3 has 14 amino acids. CDR3 amino acids: CASWGSSAQETQYF.

The chain couples TRBV5-4 to TRBJ1-5. The CDR3 is 13 amino acids. Germline CDR1 is SGHNT and CDR2 is YYREEE (reference sequence). This CDR3 is CASSPAADQPQHF.

The chain carries TRBV27 and TRBJ2-4; TCRdb indicates TRBD1, and absent DNA this call remains unverified. The CDR3 sequence is 14 residues long. Germline assignment: CDR1 MNHEY and CDR2 SMNVEV (reference sequence). CDR3 amino acids: CASSLFAGEDIQYF.

The chain couples TRBV29-1 to TRBJ2-7; TCRdb indicates TRBD1, and absent DNA this call remains unverified. Germline V gives CDR1 SQVTM, CDR2 ANQGSEA. This CDR3 is built from 13 residues. CDR3 sequence reads: CSVEDSGGNEQYF.

The chain has TRBV7-6 and TRBJ2-7; TCRdb names TRBD2, which stays unverified in the absence of DNA. The CDR3 has 15 amino acids. Germline CDR1 is SGHVS and CDR2 is FNYEAQ. The CDR3 loop reads CASSLGGSGISEQYF.

The chain links TRBV9 to TRBJ1-2. Germline V CDR1 and CDR2: SGDLS, YYNGEE. The length of the CDR3 is 11 residues. CDR3 loop: CASSGLYGYTF.

The chain recombines TRBV7-6 with TRBJ2-7; TCRdb designates TRBD1, a call that cannot be tested without DNA. Germline lookup yields CDR1 SGHVS and CDR2 FNYEAQ. The CDR3 runs 13 residues. CDR3: CASSVAQGYEQYF.

The CDR3: CASSLNMGPNQPQHF. V and J are TRBV7-9 and TRBJ1-5; TCRdb selects TRBD1, and the lack of DNA leaves this call unchecked. Germline V gene data show CDR1 as SEHNR and CDR2 as FQNEAQ (reference sequence). The CDR3 is 15 residues long.

V is TRBV15 and J is TRBJ1-1; lacking DNA, the TRBD1 call made by TCRdb goes unchecked. The length of the CDR3 is 14 residues. Germline V CDR1 and CDR2: LNHNV, YYDKDF (reference sequence). This CDR3 reads CATSRVQGSTEAFF.

The chain carries TRBV20-1 and TRBJ2-7. The CDR3 loop spans 11 amino acids. Germline V gene sequence: CDR1 DFQATT, CDR2 SNEGSKA (reference sequence). This CDR3 reads CSARTEYEQYF.

The chain employs TRBV28 and TRBJ2-2; TCRdb's D gene call, TRBD2, goes unchecked for lack of DNA. This CDR3 is built from 16 residues. CDR1 and CDR2 (germline): MDHEN, SYDVKM. This CDR3 reads CASSSHSGGDTGELFF.

The V call is TRBV29-1, the J call TRBJ2-7; there is no DNA to check the TCRdb D call of TRBD2. The CDR3 consists of 14 residues. CDR1 and CDR2 from the germline V gene are SQVTM and ANQGSEA. The CDR3 sequence is CSVAGLVSGYEQYF.

The V gene is TRBV21-1, the J gene TRBJ2-5; the D call of TRBD1 rests on TCRdb alone, since no DNA is present to check it. TRBV21-1 is noted as a pseudogene. This CDR3 comprises 18 residues. The CDR3 is CASSKGGPAGTAQETQYF.

V usage is TRBV2 and J usage is TRBJ1-2; TCRdb gives TRBD1 as the D gene, but with no DNA this cannot be confirmed. CDR3 size: 13 residues. Germline V gene lookup returns CDR1 SNHLY and CDR2 FYNNEI. The CDR3 loop is CASSEHRGSGYTF.

The chain joins TRBV6-2 or TRBV6-3 to TRBJ2-7; with no DNA, the TCRdb D assignment of TRBD2 cannot be verified. In germline, CDR1 is MNHEY, CDR2 SVGEGT. This CDR3 has 14 amino acids. This chain's CDR3 is CASSYMGVNYEQYF.

The chain has TRBV5-6 and TRBJ1-5. The CDR3 sequence is 15 residues long. CDR1 and CDR2 (germline): SGHDT, YYEEEE. CDR3 in amino acids: CASSSGRGGNQPQHF.

This chain joins TRBV3-1 and TRBJ2-2; lacking DNA, the TRBD2 call made by TCRdb goes unchecked. The CDR3 runs 17 residues. Per the germline V gene, CDR1 is LGHDT and CDR2 is YNNKEL (reference sequence). CDR3 loop: CASSQEGVLAGTGELFF.